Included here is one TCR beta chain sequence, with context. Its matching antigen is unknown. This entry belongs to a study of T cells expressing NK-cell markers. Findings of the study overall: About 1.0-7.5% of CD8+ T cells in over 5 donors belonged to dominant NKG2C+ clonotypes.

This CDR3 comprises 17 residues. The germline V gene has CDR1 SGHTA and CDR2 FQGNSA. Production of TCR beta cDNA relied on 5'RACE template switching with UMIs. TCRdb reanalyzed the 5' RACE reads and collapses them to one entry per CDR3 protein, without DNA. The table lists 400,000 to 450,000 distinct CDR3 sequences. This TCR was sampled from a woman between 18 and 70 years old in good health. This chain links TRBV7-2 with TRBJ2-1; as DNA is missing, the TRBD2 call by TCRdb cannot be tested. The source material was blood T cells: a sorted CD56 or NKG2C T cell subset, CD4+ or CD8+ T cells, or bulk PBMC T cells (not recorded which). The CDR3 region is CASSFSRAGGVSNEQFF.